This T cell receptor (beta chain) was identified in a study of blood T cell repertoires in COVID-19. In the study overall: Sample material is recorded as cDNA or gDNA derived from T cells, B-cell-depleted T cells, or PBMCs.

Clones were read by immunoSEQ multiplex PCR, and TCRdb kept only the in-frame ones, dropping some. The sample consists of 100,000 to 150,000 clones, over 75% of them appearing once. This TCR was recovered from a woman of 80 years or more with acute or convalescent COVID-19. Sequencing input: peripheral blood.

DNA of the CDR3: TGTGCCAGCAGTGATAATCCCGGGAGAGGGAACGGCTACACCTTC. Its translation is CASSDNPGRGNGYTF. The gene calls are TRBV6-1 and TRBJ1-2; D is unclear. The V and J ends lost 3 bases and 8 bases respectively, with 19 bases between them. CDR3 size: 15 residues. Looked up from germline, CDR1 is MNHNS and CDR2 is SASEGT.